A selection of T cell receptor beta chains follows, all from one sample in a study of shared clonotypes between healthy human individuals. Clones were sequenced by immunoSEQ multiplex PCR, and TCRdb holds only the in-frame ones, with some missing. The sample contains nearly 2 million clones, approximately 94% of which appear only once. Sample: naive CD8+ T cells sorted from blood. These receptors were collected from a man aged 18 to 29 in good health. Each CDR3 is given with its conserved first and last residue. D genes are given only for firm matches. Not every row has a clone size; where given, it reads once, few, many or a size class.

TRBJ2-1 NA NA TRBV7-9 TGTGCCAGCAGCAAGCTGTACAATGAGCAGTTCTTC CASSKLYNEQFF
TRBJ2-7 TRBD1 NA TRBV28 TGTGCCAGCAGTCCGACAGGGGCTCTAGACGAGCAGTACTTC CASSPTGALDEQYF
TRBJ2-3 NA once TRBV7-9 TGTGCCAGCAGTACCACCGGCACAGATACGCAGTATTTT CASSTTGTDTQYF
TRBJ2-2 NA NA TRBV14 TGTGCCAGCAGCCAACGAGCCTTTGGGTCCGGGGAGCTGTTTTTT CASSQRAFGSGELFF
TRBJ2-1 TRBD1 NA TRBV29-1 TGCAGCGTTGAAACCGGACAGGTCCATGAGCAGTTCTTC CSVETGQVHEQFF
TRBJ2-1 TRBD2 NA TRBV6-5 TGTGCCAGCAGTTGGGGACTAGCGGGAGGCATAGATGAGCAGTTCTTC CASSWGLAGGIDEQFF
TRBJ2-5 NA once TRBV6-1 TGTGCCAGCAGTGGGGACCTGGGGACCCAGTACTTC CASSGDLGTQYF
TRBJ1-4 NA NA TRBV4-1 TGCGCCAGCAGCCATGTAGGGGGTCTGGAAGAAAAACTGTTTTTT CASSHVGGLEEKLFF
TRBJ2-7 TRBD1 NA TRBV13 TGTGCCAGCAGCCACTCCCTCGGACAGGGTACCTACGAGCAGTACTTC CASSHSLGQGTYEQYF
TRBJ1-6 NA NA TRBV11-3 TGTGCCGTAGGGATTTATAATTCACCCCTCCACTTT CAVGIYNSPLHF
TRBJ2-7 NA NA TRBV2 TGTGCCAGCAGTGAAGCATCAGCCTACGAGCAGTACTTC CASSEASAYEQYF
TRBJ2-5 TRBD2 NA TRBV5-5 TGTGCCAGCAGCTTGGTTCTAGCGGGAGGGCCGAGTGTTTTGGAGACCCAGTACTTC CASSLVLAGGPSVLETQYF
TRBJ2-1 NA NA TRBV6-1 TGTGCCAGCAGTTCCCGGACTGTCTACAATGAGCAGTTCTTC CASSSRTVYNEQFF
TRBJ2-7 NA NA TRBV7-9 TGTGCCAGCAGCACAGAACCCTACGAGCAGTACTTC CASSTEPYEQYF
TRBJ2-2 NA NA TRBV7-9 TGTGCCAGCAGCAATACAGGGGAGGGCACCGGGGAGCTGTTTTTT CASSNTGEGTGELFF
TRBJ2-7 TRBD1 NA TRBV6-1 TGTGCCAGCAGTGAAGGGACAGGACCTTACTACGAGCAGTACTTC CASSEGTGPYYEQYF
TRBJ2-2 NA NA TRBV27 TGTGCCAGCAGTCGCCCGGGGTACGGGGAGCTGTTTTTT CASSRPGYGELFF
TRBJ2-1 TRBD2 NA TRBV6-6 TGTGCCAGCAGCCTCACCGGGGTAGCGGGAACCAATGAGCAGTTCTTC CASSLTGVAGTNEQFF
TRBJ2-5 NA once TRBV9 TGTGCCAGCAGCCAGGGTGCCCAAGAGACCCAGTACTTC CASSQGAQETQYF
TRBJ2-7 NA NA TRBV7-9 TGTGCCAGCAGCCCCTCATCGGTGGGGGATAGCGAGCAGTACTTC CASSPSSVGDSEQYF
TRBJ2-7 NA NA TRBV11-1 TGTGCCAGCAGCGCGGGTGGGGGCGTTTACGAGCAGTACTTC CASSAGGGVYEQYF
TRBJ2-3 TRBD1 NA TRBV5-4 TGTGCCAGCAGTTTGGACAGGAATCCTGCTACGCAGTATTTT CASSLDRNPATQYF
TRBJ2-7 NA NA TRBV9 TGTGCCAGCAGCGTAGCTGCCGCCTTATCCTACGAGCAGTACTTC CASSVAAALSYEQYF
TRBJ2-1 NA once TRBV25-1 TGTGCCAGCACCCCCGGCGGTAGCTCCTACAATGAGCAGTTCTTC CASTPGGSSYNEQFF
TRBJ2-5 TRBD2 NA TRBV19 TGTGCCAGTAAGAGACTAGCGACACAAGAGACCCAGTACTTC CASKRLATQETQYF
TRBJ2-5 NA once TRBV30 TGTGCCTGGAGTGTCCCCCTGGGGGTCCAGTACTTC CAWSVPLGVQYF
TRBJ2-2 NA NA TRBV7-6 TGTGCCAGCAGCTTAACCTCGAACACCGGGGAGCTGTTTTTT CASSLTSNTGELFF
TRBJ2-7 NA NA TRBV7-6 TGTGCCAGCAGCTTTAGAATTTCGGACTTCCCCTACGAGCAGTACTTC CASSFRISDFPYEQYF
TRBJ1-1 NA NA TRBV12-5 TGTGCTAGTGCCCCCGACATGAACACTGAAGCTTTCTTT CASAPDMNTEAFF
TRBJ2-5 TRBD2 NA TRBV9 TGTGCCAGCGGAGGCGGGGGGGTAAGGGAGACCCAGTACTTC CASGGGGVRETQYF
TRBJ1-5 NA few TRBV4-1 TGCGCCAGCAGCCAAGATATCGATAACAATCAGCCCCAGCATTTT CASSQDIDNNQPQHF
TRBJ1-1 NA NA TRBV6-1 TGTGCCAGCAGTAAGGGTGGTTCGGCTTTCTTT CASSKGGSAFF
TRBJ2-7 TRBD2 NA TRBV4-3 TGCGCCAGCAGCCAAGAGGGACTAGCGGGAGGGCTCCCCTACGAGCAGTACTTC CASSQEGLAGGLPYEQYF
TRBJ2-7 NA NA TRBV30 TGTGCCTGGAGTGTAGCCCCCTGGACCCCGGGGCTACCCTCCTACGAGCAGTACTTC CAWSVAPWTPGLPSYEQYF
TRBJ2-7 TRBD2 NA TRBV28 TGTGCCAGCAGTTCTGGACTAGCTCACGAGCAGTACTTC CASSSGLAHEQYF
TRBJ1-5 NA NA TRBV6-5 TGTGCCAGCACAACGGGGGGGGTCAATCAGCCCCAGCATTTT CASTTGGVNQPQHF
TRBJ2-7 NA NA TRBV4-1 TGCGCCAGCAGCCAAGTACTAATCTACGAGCAGTACTTC CASSQVLIYEQYF
TRBJ1-3 NA NA TRBV19 TGTGCCAGTAGTATCTTTGAGCACGGAAACACCATATATTTT CASSIFEHGNTIYF
TRBJ1-2 NA NA TRBV6-5 TGTGCCAGCAGTTACTCGCCCCTCGGGGGGCAAGATGGCTACACCTTC CASSYSPLGGQDGYTF
TRBJ2-7 NA NA TRBV5-1 TGCGCCAGCAGCTTGGAAGCATCCTACGAGCAGTACTTC CASSLEASYEQYF
TRBJ1-1 NA NA TRBV7-6 TGTGCCAGCAGCTTAGGTGGGGACTACACTGAAGCTTTCTTT CASSLGGDYTEAFF
TRBJ1-5 TRBD1 once TRBV27 TGTGCCAGCAGTCGTACAGGGGACCCTCAGCCCCAGCATTTT CASSRTGDPQPQHF